This passage covers 28 T cell receptor beta chains from one sample sequenced in a study of cytomegalovirus exposure and HLA in healthy donors (dated by TCRdb to 2017 to 2019). Library construction relied on the immunoSEQ multiplex PCR assay. The multiplex PCR relied on a mix of 60 forward primers for TCR Vbeta segments and 13 reverse primers for TCR Jbeta segments. TCRdb retrieved this table from immuneACCESS and kept in-frame rearrangements only. Not all clones are present; in checked studies, unresolved V genes account for under half, and no reason is known for the remainder. This sample lists roughly 140,000 clones; about a tenth were detected once. Approximately 2% of the sample is held by the ten biggest clonotypes. The specimen was PBMCs. Every receptor here comes from a male donor in good health and CMV-seronegative.

This clone was seen a handful of times. The chain recombines TRBV6-1 with TRBJ1-1, with D unclear. The V gene lost 6 bases and the J gene lost 0 bases, with 8 bases spanning the gap. Germline CDR1 is MNHNS and CDR2 is SASEGT. There are 13 residues in the CDR3. CDR3 protein: CASRLNLNTEAFF. CDR3 in DNA: TGTGCCAGCAGACTGAACCTGAACACTGAAGCTTTCTTT.

This chain connects TRBV6-5 to TRBJ2-7; TRBD2 agrees at 8 bases. Looked up from germline, CDR1 is MNHEY and CDR2 is SVGAGI. The CDR3 loop spans 14 amino acids. Trimming cost V 8 bases and J 4 bases; bases outside gene matches: 10. The CDR3 here is CASFSTSGRYEQYF. Written as DNA, the CDR3 is TGTGCCAGCTTCTCCACTAGCGGACGATACGAGCAGTACTTC.

The chain carries TRBV11-2 and TRBJ1-1; D gene uncertain. CDR3 length: 14 amino acids. V lost 2 bases to trimming and J lost 1 base, with 8 bases between them. Germline V CDR1 and CDR2: SGHAT, FQNNGV. CDR3 DNA sequence: TGTGCCAGCAGCTTATTTCCGGGGAACACTGAAGCTTTCTTT. It yields the protein CASSLFPGNTEAFF.

This clone was seen only a few times. J is TRBJ2-7 and V is TRBV7-9; 9 bases agree with TRBD2. Unmatched junction bases numbered 5, after V lost 4 bases and J lost 4 bases. Germline CDR1 and CDR2: SEHNR and FQNEAQ (reference sequence). The CDR3 covers 14 residues. This CDR3 is CASSSAGGPYEQYF. Here the CDR3 DNA reads TGTGCCAGCAGCTCGGCGGGAGGGCCATACGAGCAGTACTTC.

This clone has just a few counts. The chain joins TRBV4-1 to TRBJ1-3, with 9 bases aligning to TRBD1. The J segment lost 3 bases and the V segment lost 2 bases, leaving 5 bases of the junction unmatched. Looked up from germline, CDR1 is MGHRA and CDR2 is YSYEKL. There are 16 residues in the CDR3. CDR3 DNA sequence: TGCGCCAGCAGCCAAACCGTGACAGGGGGTGGAAACACCATATATTTT. It translates to CASSQTVTGGGNTIYF.

The chain combines TRBV5-1 with TRBJ1-3; D is perhaps TRBD1 (6 bases). V was shortened by 4 bases and J by 4 bases, with 12 bases between the two germline ends. The CDR3 is 14 amino acids. CDR1 is SGHRS and CDR2 is YFSETQ in the germline V gene. The CDR3 loop is CASSETGSGNTIYF. The CDR3 DNA sequence: TGCGCCAGCAGCGAAACAGGGTCCGGAAACACCATATATTTT.

This clone was observed a few times. The gene calls are TRBV2 and TRBJ1-1; D is unclear. Germline CDR1 reads SNHLY; CDR2 reads FYNNEI. Trimming stripped 1 base from V and 3 bases from J, with 9 bases between. The CDR3 is 14 residues long. The chain's CDR3 is CASSEEAGYTEAFF. The CDR3 DNA follows: TGTGCCAGCAGTGAAGAAGCGGGATACACTGAAGCTTTCTTT.

The V gene is TRBV27, the J gene TRBJ2-7; possibly TRBD1 for D (5 bases). This CDR3 contains 13 residues. Trimming cost V 6 bases and J 7 bases, with 16 bases left between them. Germline CDR1 MNHEY, CDR2 SMNVEV (reference sequence). In nucleotides, the CDR3 is TGTGCCAGCAGCCCACAGGACCCCTCGGAGCAGTACTTC. This sequence encodes CASSPQDPSEQYF.

The chain joins TRBV27 to TRBJ2-1; 8 nucleotides align to TRBD1. Germline V gene data show CDR1 as MNHEY and CDR2 as SMNVEV (reference sequence). CDR3 length: 17 residues. V shed 5 bases and J 3 bases; nucleotides not matched to a gene: 12. The CDR3: CASSLAGGADHYNEQFF. The CDR3, as DNA: TGTGCCAGCAGTCTGGCAGGGGGCGCCGACCACTACAATGAGCAGTTCTTC.

V and J are TRBV7-8 and TRBJ1-1; D gene unclear. The CDR3 totals 14 residues. Germline loops: CDR1 SGHVS, CDR2 FQNEAQ. V lost 5 bases and J 10 bases, leaving 20 bases between the germline ends. CDR3: CASSIGVLNSIAFF. In DNA, the CDR3 is TGTGCCAGCAGCATCGGTGTCTTGAATAGTATAGCTTTCTTT.

V and J are TRBV5-4 and TRBJ2-7, with 10 bases aligning to TRBD1. Germline V lookup: CDR1 SGHNT, CDR2 YYREEE (reference sequence). The CDR3 consists of 15 residues. With V trimmed by 4 bases and J by 5 bases, 9 bases remained unmatched. This chain's CDR3 is CASSPRDRGYDEQYF. CDR3 in DNA: TGTGCCAGCAGCCCCCGGGACAGGGGATACGACGAGCAGTACTTC.

The chain uses TRBV6-6 and TRBJ1-1; the match to TRBD1 covers 7 bases. Germline CDR1 reads MNHNY; CDR2 reads SVGAGI (reference sequence). The V gene end was trimmed by 7 bases and the J gene end by 5 bases; junction bases not matched to a gene: 7. The CDR3 is 13 residues long. CDR3 region: CASIQSGGTEAFF. CDR3 sequence (DNA): TGTGCCAGCATCCAGTCAGGGGGAACTGAAGCTTTCTTT.

V and J are TRBV6-5 and TRBJ2-7, with D possibly being TRBD2 (5 bases). V lost 0 bases, J lost 2 bases, and 11 bases lay in between. CDR1 and CDR2 from the germline V gene are MNHEY and SVGAGI. The CDR3 loop spans 15 amino acids. The chain's CDR3 is CASSYSGESAYEQYF. CDR3 DNA: TGTGCCAGCAGTTACTCCGGGGAATCCGCCTACGAGCAGTACTTC.

Comments on this clone: Its ends do not fully match the called genes, so a read error is possible. This chain joins TRBV2 and TRBJ2-1; D ambiguous. The CDR3 runs to 11 residues. CDR1 and CDR2 (germline): SNHLY, FYNNEI. The CDR3 region has the DNA TGTGCCAGCTCTGCCTATAATGAGCAGTTCTTC. Its protein is CASSAYNEQFF.

The CDR3 region is CASSWGYDRAGETQYF. Written as DNA, the CDR3 is TGCGCCAGCAGCTGGGGGTACGACAGGGCGGGCGAGACCCAGTACTTC. This sequence joins TRBV5-1 and TRBJ2-5, with 7 bases fitting TRBD1. The V gene end was trimmed by 3 bases and the J gene end by 5 bases; junction bases not matched to a gene: 13. The germline V gene encodes CDR1 SGHRS and CDR2 YFSETQ. The CDR3 loop spans 16 amino acids. Full variable domain (rest looked up from reference TRBV5-1 and TRBJ2-5): KAGVTQTPRYLIKTRGQQVTLSCSPISGHRSVSWYQQTPGQGLQFLFEYFSETQRNKGNFPGRFSGRQFSNSRSEMNVSTLELGDSALYLCASSWGYDRAGETQYFGPGTRLLVL.

This chain joins TRBV7-9 and TRBJ1-2; weak D call: TRBD1 (6 bases). Germline CDR1 and CDR2: SEHNR and FQNEAQ (reference sequence). V was cut by 0 bases and J by 4 bases, with 15 bases left in between. The CDR3 spans 16 residues. The CDR3 loop reads CASSLAGGQFTYGYTF. The CDR3 coding sequence is TGTGCCAGCAGCTTAGCAGGAGGACAGTTCACCTATGGCTACACCTTC.

This clone was observed a handful of times. The chain combines TRBV5-6 with TRBJ1-1, with D possibly being TRBD1 (6 bases). The CDR3 runs 16 residues. Trimming cost V 0 bases and J 4 bases, with 16 bases left between them. The germline gives CDR1 SGHDT, CDR2 YYEEEE. DNA of the CDR3: TGTGCCAGCAGCTTGGGATTTCCAGGGGAGTCCACTGAAGCTTTCTTT. It encodes CASSLGFPGESTEAFF. The variable domain in full, completed from reference TRBV5-6 and TRBJ1-1, reads DAGVTQSPTHLIKTRGQQVTLRCSPKSGHDTVSWYQQALGQGPQFIFQYYEEEERQRGNFPDRFSGHQFPNYSSELNVNALLLGDSALYLCASSLGFPGESTEAFFGQGTRLTVV.

In this sample, this clone turned up a few times. The chain couples TRBV4-1 to TRBJ2-7; the match to TRBD2 covers 11 bases. This CDR3 has 16 amino acids. The germline CDR1 and CDR2 sequences are MGHRA and YSYEKL. With V trimmed by 0 bases and J by 3 bases, 4 bases remained unmatched. The CDR3 loop is CASSQELAGAVYEQYF. The CDR3 DNA reads TGCGCCAGCAGCCAAGAACTAGCGGGAGCCGTCTACGAGCAGTACTTC.

This clone has a handful of counts. This chain links TRBV2 with TRBJ1-2, with D possibly matching TRBD1 (5 bases). V lost 3 bases, J lost 2 bases, and 10 bases lay in between. Germline assignment: CDR1 SNHLY and CDR2 FYNNEI. The CDR3 contains 14 residues. CDR3 DNA sequence: TGTGCCAGCAGTGATAGGACACCCAACTATGGCTACACCTTC. Protein product: CASSDRTPNYGYTF.

The chain uses TRBV7-8 and TRBJ1-1; D remains unclear. Germline lookup yields CDR1 SGHVS and CDR2 FQNEAQ. V was clipped by 1 base and J by 7 bases, with 13 bases between them. CDR3 length: 14 residues. The CDR3 loop reads CASSLVRETVEAFF. CDR3 DNA sequence: TGTGCCAGCAGCTTAGTAAGAGAAACAGTTGAAGCTTTCTTT.

The rearrangement uses TRBV28 and TRBJ2-1, with 13 bases fitting TRBD2. The CDR3 spans 15 residues. With 5 bases clipped from V and 7 bases from J, the junction kept 5 bases outside the gene matches. Germline V gene lookup returns CDR1 MDHEN and CDR2 SYDVKM. CDR3 residues: CASSLRLAGGNEQFF. DNA for the CDR3: TGTGCCAGCAGTCTCCGACTAGCGGGAGGTAATGAGCAGTTCTTC. The whole variable domain, filled in from reference TRBV28 and TRBJ2-1, reads DVKVTQSSRYLVKRTGEKVFLECVQDMDHENMFWYRQDPGLGLRLIYFSYDVKMKEKGDIPEGYSVSREKKERFSLILESASTNQTSMYLCASSLRLAGGNEQFFGPGTRLTVL.

The chain links TRBV19 to TRBJ1-4; no clear D. The CDR3 runs 13 residues. CDR1 is LNHDA, CDR2 SQIVND, per germline (reference sequence). Trimming shortened V by 7 bases and J by 8 bases, and 14 bases separated the two germline ends. The CDR3 region has the DNA TGTGCCAGTACAACCCCCCGCGGGGAAAAACTGTTTTTT. It encodes CASTTPRGEKLFF. The full variable domain, in which reference TRBV19 and TRBJ1-4 provide the parts outside the CDR3, is DGGITQSPKYLFRKEGQNVTLSCEQNLNHDAMYWYRQDPGQGLRLIYYSQIVNDFQKGDIAEGYSVSREKKESFPLTVTSAQKNPTAFYLCASTTPRGEKLFFGSGTQLSVL.

In its sample, this clone was seen a few times. The rearrangement uses TRBV13 and TRBJ2-7, with D perhaps matching TRBD1 (5 bases). This CDR3 is 16 amino acids long. Germline CDR1 and CDR2: PRHDT and FYEKMQ (reference sequence). V gave up 1 base and J gave up 5 bases, with 18 bases separating them. The CDR3 sequence: CASSLAGQGGHHEQYF. The CDR3, as DNA: TGTGCCAGCAGCTTAGCTGGGCAGGGCGGCCACCACGAGCAGTACTTC.

The chain carries TRBV4-3 and TRBJ1-2, with 8 positions matching TRBD1. Germline V gene sequence: CDR1 LGHNA, CDR2 YSLEER. Trimming at V came to 4 bases and at J to 8 bases, leaving 9 bases not matched to a gene. The CDR3 loop spans 14 amino acids. The CDR3 nucleotides are TGCGCCAGCAGCCCTACGCAGGGGGCTTACGGCTACACCTTC. Encoded protein: CASSPTQGAYGYTF.

This clone occurred a few times. The gene calls are TRBV2 and TRBJ2-5, with TRBD2 matching 11 bases. This CDR3 has 14 residues. V lost 8 bases to trimming and J lost 4 bases; unmatched junction nucleotides: 6. Germline CDR1 and CDR2: SNHLY and FYNNEI. CDR3 in DNA: TGTGCCAGCCGCAGACTAGCGGGACCAGAGACCCAGTACTTC. It encodes CASRRLAGPETQYF.

This clone came up a few times. The chain employs TRBV14 and TRBJ2-2; 7 bases align to TRBD2. Trimming removed 4 bases from V and 4 bases from J; junction bases left unmatched: 12. CDR1 is SGHDN, CDR2 FVKESK, per germline. This CDR3 region has 17 residues. CDR3 amino acids: CASSRLVGSGPTGELFF. As DNA, the CDR3 is TGTGCCAGCAGCCGGCTCGTGGGTAGCGGGCCCACCGGGGAGCTGTTTTTT.

This chain uses TRBV4-2 with TRBJ2-2; D is unresolved. V gave up 0 bases and J gave up 6 bases, with 8 bases separating them. This CDR3 has 14 residues. Germline CDR1 and CDR2: LGHNA and YNFKEQ. CDR3 region: CASSQDTSPGELFF. The CDR3 DNA is TGTGCCAGCAGCCAAGATACATCCCCCGGGGAGCTGTTTTTT.

V gene TRBV6-1 combines with J gene TRBJ2-1; 10 bases fit TRBD1. Trimming took 4 bases from V and 5 from J; bases not matched to a gene: 5. This CDR3 region has 15 residues. Germline CDR1 and CDR2: MNHNS and SASEGT. CDR3 coding DNA: TGTGCCAGCAGTGCGGACAGGGGGGCAAACAATGAGCAGTTCTTC. This encodes CASSADRGANNEQFF.